This T cell receptor (beta chain) was sequenced during a study of T cells in women clearing cervical HPV infection. Worth noting for this clone: The read terminates 3 residues before the CDR3 end, so the remaining end is supplied by the germline J gene.

This CDR3 is built from 14 residues. The germline gives CDR1 MGHRA, CDR2 YSYEKL. The V gene end was trimmed by 1 base and the J gene end by 3 bases; junction bases not matched to a gene: 0. The assay was immunoSEQ multiplex PCR, and TCRdb's table has in-frame clones only and misses some. With some 20,000 clones in the sample, the ten largest clones hold 5%. The material sequenced was blood buffy coat. The rearrangement uses TRBV4-1 and TRBJ2-3, with TRBD1 matching 8 bases. The receptor was isolated from a woman aged 18 to 75 with a cervical HPV16 infection that either progressed to CIN3+ or cleared (not recorded which). The part of the CDR3 DNA that was read is TGCGCCAGCAGCCAAGGGACAGGGACAGATACG. Residues: CASSQGTGTDT. The full CDR3 reads CASSQGTGTDTQYF.